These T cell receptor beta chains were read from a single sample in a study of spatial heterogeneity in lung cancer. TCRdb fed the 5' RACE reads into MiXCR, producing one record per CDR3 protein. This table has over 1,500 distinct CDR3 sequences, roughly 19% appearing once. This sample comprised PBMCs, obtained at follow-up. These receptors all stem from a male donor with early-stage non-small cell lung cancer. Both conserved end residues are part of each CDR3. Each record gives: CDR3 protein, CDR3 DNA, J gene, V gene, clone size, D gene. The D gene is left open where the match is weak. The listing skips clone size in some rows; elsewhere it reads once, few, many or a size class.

CASSLASEGGHEQYF TGTGCCAGCAGCTTAGCGTCAGAAGGAGGCCACGAGCAGTACTTC TRBJ2-7 TRBV7-8 medium-sized .
CSATEVGGEQFF TGCAGTGCTACAGAGGTGGGGGGTGAGCAGTTCTTC TRBJ2-1 TRBV20-1 medium-sized .
CASRLVVWSGGFDQPQHF TGTGCAAGTCGCTTAGTTGTTTGGTCGGGGGGGTTTGATCAGCCCCAGCATTTT TRBJ1-5 TRBV12-2 medium-sized .
CSVVVNVGGSNQPQHF TGCAGCGTTGTGGTAAACGTAGGGGGTAGCAATCAGCCCCAGCATTTT TRBJ1-5 TRBV29-1 . .
CASSSTHLNTEAFF TGTGCCAGCAGCTCGACTCATCTCAACACTGAAGCTTTCTTT TRBJ1-1 TRBV7-9 . .
CASSQDSPLRPDRRVREQYF TGCGCCAGCAGCCAAGATTCGCCCTTAAGACCGGACAGGCGGGTGCGGGAGCAGTACTTC TRBJ2-7 TRBV4-1 large TRBD1
CASGTANYGYTF TGTGCCAGCGGTACTGCTAACTATGGCTACACCTTC TRBJ1-2 TRBV28 . .
CASSPNQGVTGELFF TGTGCCAGCTCACCTAATCAGGGAGTCACCGGGGAGCTGTTTTTT TRBJ2-2 TRBV18 medium-sized .
CASSSLNDEQYF TGTGCCAGCAGCTCCCTTAACGACGAGCAGTACTTC TRBJ2-7 TRBV5-6 medium-sized .
CASDFPAAENNYEQYF TGCGCCAGCGATTTCCCCGCCGCCGAAAATAACTACGAGCAGTACTTC TRBJ2-7 TRBV23-1 medium-sized .
CASSPGQGSSGANVLTF TGTGCCAGCAGCCCCGGACAGGGGAGCTCTGGGGCCAACGTCCTGACTTTC TRBJ2-6 TRBV4-2 many TRBD1
CASSLGLKNTIYF TGTGCCAGCAGCTTAGGGCTGAAGAACACCATATATTTT TRBJ1-3 TRBV7-2 medium-sized .
CASTLSGGGELFF TGTGCCAGCACTCTTAGCGGGGGCGGGGAGCTGTTTTTT TRBJ2-2 TRBV28 many TRBD2
CASSYRGSGANVLTF TGTGCCAGCAGTTATAGGGGCTCTGGGGCCAACGTCCTGACTTTC TRBJ2-6 TRBV12-3/TRBV12-4 . .
CAIRGQGVRGTDTQYF TGTGCCATCCGGGGACAGGGGGTCCGAGGCACAGATACGCAGTATTTT TRBJ2-3 TRBV10-3 medium-sized TRBD1
CASSLGGQGKYEQYF TGTGCCAGCAGCTTAGGAGGACAGGGAAAGTACGAGCAGTACTTC TRBJ2-7 TRBV7-6 large TRBD1
CASSHTSFLAKNIQYF TGTGCCAGCAGCCATACTAGCTTCCTAGCCAAAAACATTCAGTACTTC TRBJ2-4 TRBV7-2 medium-sized .
CATSRETGDRPYYEQYF TGTGCCACCAGCAGGGAAACGGGGGACAGGCCATACTACGAGCAGTACTTC TRBJ2-7 TRBV15 many TRBD1
CASSQSWRDHNEKLFF TGCGCCAGCAGTCAATCGTGGAGGGACCATAATGAAAAACTGTTTTTT TRBJ1-4 TRBV23-1 large .
CATSDSGLAGGPSDTQYF TGTGCCACCAGTGATTCGGGACTAGCGGGGGGGCCCAGTGACACGCAGTATTTT TRBJ2-3 TRBV24-1 . TRBD2
CASSPPTGTGELFF TGTGCCAGCAGCCCCCCGACGGGAACCGGGGAGCTGTTTTTT TRBJ2-2 TRBV11-3 medium-sized .
CSAARTGTWYGYTF TGCAGTGCTGCCCGAACAGGGACATGGTATGGCTACACCTTC TRBJ1-2 TRBV20-1 . .
CSATPGDITGTGELFF TGCAGTGCTACCCCGGGAGACATAACGGGCACCGGGGAGCTGTTTTTT TRBJ2-2 TRBV20-1 medium-sized .
CASSPARAQPQHF TGTGCCAGCAGTCCGGCTAGGGCTCAGCCCCAGCATTTT TRBJ1-5 TRBV28 medium-sized .
CASSDSSGGTDTQYF TGTGCCAGCAGTGACTCTAGCGGGGGCACAGATACGCAGTATTTT TRBJ2-3 TRBV6-4 many TRBD2
CASSSWVFTGELFF TGTGCCAGCAGCTCGTGGGTGTTCACCGGGGAGCTGTTTTTT TRBJ2-2 TRBV7-9 once .
CASSALDRVEAFF TGTGCCAGCAGCGCCCTCGACAGGGTTGAAGCTTTCTTT TRBJ1-1 TRBV9 medium-sized TRBD1
CASSPNLFSGNTIYF TGCGCCAGCAGCCCGAACTTGTTCTCTGGAAACACCATATATTTT TRBJ1-3 TRBV4-3 . .
CASSLPGKETQYF TGTGCCAGCAGTTTACCAGGGAAAGAGACCCAGTACTTC TRBJ2-5 TRBV12-3/TRBV12-4 few .
CASSATGAILTDTQYF TGTGCCAGCAGCGCCACAGGGGCGATACTAACAGATACGCAGTATTTT TRBJ2-3 TRBV9 medium-sized TRBD1
CASSIAGQGYEQYF TGTGCCAGTAGTATTGCTGGACAGGGTTACGAGCAGTACTTC TRBJ2-7 TRBV19 . TRBD1
CASRAAGTGVNEKLFF TGTGCCAGCAGGGCAGCCGGGACAGGAGTGAATGAAAAACTGTTTTTT TRBJ1-4 TRBV2 many TRBD1
CASSMDSRGAQETQYF TGTGCCAGTAGTATGGACTCCAGAGGGGCCCAAGAGACCCAGTACTTC TRBJ2-5 TRBV19 medium-sized .
CASRTQDGGQFLTSSYTF TGTGCCAGTCGTACTCAAGACGGGGGCCAATTCCTGACATCGTCCTACACCTTC TRBJ1-2 TRBV6-2/TRBV6-3 . .
CSARRRSMDTQYF TGCAGTGCTAGGCGTCGGTCAATGGATACGCAGTATTTT TRBJ2-3 TRBV20-1 few .
CASSQGCPLSWPGGICNQPQHF TGCGCCAGCTCTCAAGGGTGTCCCCTGTCGTGGCCGGGGGGAATTTGCAATCAGCCCCAGCATTTT TRBJ1-5 TRBV23-1 many .
CSARTGPNTGELFF TGCAGTGCTCGGACAGGCCCGAACACCGGGGAGCTGTTTTTT TRBJ2-2 TRBV20-1 . TRBD1